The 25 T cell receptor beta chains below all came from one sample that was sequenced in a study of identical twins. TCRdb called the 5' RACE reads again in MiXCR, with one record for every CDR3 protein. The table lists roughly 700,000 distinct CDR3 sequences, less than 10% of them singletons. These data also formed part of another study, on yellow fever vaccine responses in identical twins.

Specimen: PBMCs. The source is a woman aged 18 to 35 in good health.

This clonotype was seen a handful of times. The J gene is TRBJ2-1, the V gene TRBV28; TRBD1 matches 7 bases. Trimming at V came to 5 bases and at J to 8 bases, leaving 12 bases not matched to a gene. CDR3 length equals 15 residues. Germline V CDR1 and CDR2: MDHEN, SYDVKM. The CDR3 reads CASSPQSGGGYEQFF. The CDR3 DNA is TGTGCCAGCAGTCCGCAGTCAGGGGGTGGGTATGAGCAGTTCTTC. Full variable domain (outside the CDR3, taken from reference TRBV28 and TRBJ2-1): DVKVTQSSRYLVKRTGEKVFLECVQDMDHENMFWYRQDPGLGLRLIYFSYDVKMKEKGDIPEGYSVSREKKERFSLILESASTNQTSMYLCASSPQSGGGYEQFFGPGTRLTVL.

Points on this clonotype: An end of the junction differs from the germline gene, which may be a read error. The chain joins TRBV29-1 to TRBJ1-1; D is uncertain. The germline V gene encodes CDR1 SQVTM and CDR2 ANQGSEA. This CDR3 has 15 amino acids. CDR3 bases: TGCAGCGTCGAAGAACCAGGCCTAATGAACACTGAAGCTTTCTTT. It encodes CSVEEPGLMNTEAFF.

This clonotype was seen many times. DNA of the CDR3: TGCAGCGTCGCGGTGGGGGGCGACTATGGCTACACCTTC. Protein: CSVAVGGDYGYTF. The V and J genes are TRBV29-1 and TRBJ1-2, with D maybe TRBD1 (6 bases). Per germline, CDR1 SQVTM and CDR2 ANQGSEA. Deletions cut 6 bases from V and 3 bases from J, with 14 bases between. The CDR3 spans 13 residues.

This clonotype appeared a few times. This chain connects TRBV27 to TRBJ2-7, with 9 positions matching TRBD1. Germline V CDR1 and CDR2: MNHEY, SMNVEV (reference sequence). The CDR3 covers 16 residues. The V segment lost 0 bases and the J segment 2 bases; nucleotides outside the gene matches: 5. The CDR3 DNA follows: TGTGCCAGCAGTTTATCCAGGACAGGGGTCCCCTACGAGCAGTACTTC. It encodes CASSLSRTGVPYEQYF.

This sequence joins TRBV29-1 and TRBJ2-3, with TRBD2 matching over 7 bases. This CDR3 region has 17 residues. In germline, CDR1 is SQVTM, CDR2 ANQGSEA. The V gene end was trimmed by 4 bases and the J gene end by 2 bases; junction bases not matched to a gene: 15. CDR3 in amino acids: CSVVIFWGRAVTDTQYF. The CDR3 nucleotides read TGCAGCGTTGTAATTTTTTGGGGGAGGGCCGTCACAGATACGCAGTATTTT.

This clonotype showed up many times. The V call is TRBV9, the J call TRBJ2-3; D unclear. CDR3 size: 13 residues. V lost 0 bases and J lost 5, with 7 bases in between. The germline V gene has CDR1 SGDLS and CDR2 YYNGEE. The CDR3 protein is CASSVVSQDTQYF. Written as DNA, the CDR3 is TGTGCCAGCAGCGTAGTGAGCCAAGATACGCAGTATTTT.

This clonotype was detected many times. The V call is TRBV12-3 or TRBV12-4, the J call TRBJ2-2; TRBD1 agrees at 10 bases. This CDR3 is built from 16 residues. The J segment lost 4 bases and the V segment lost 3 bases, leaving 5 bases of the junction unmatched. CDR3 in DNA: TGTGCCAGCAGTTTGACAGGGGGCTTTGGCACCGGGGAGCTGTTTTTT. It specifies CASSLTGGFGTGELFF.

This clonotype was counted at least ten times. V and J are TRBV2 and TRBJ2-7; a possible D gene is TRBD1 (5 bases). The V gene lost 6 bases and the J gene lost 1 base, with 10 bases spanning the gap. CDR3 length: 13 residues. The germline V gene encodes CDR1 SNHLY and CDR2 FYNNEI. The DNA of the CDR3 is TGTGCCAGCAGAGATGACAGTTCCTACGAGCAGTACTTC. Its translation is CASRDDSSYEQYF. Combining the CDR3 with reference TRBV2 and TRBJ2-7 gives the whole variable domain EPEVTQTPSHQVTQMGQEVILRCVPISNHLYFYWYRQILGQKVEFLVSFYNNEISEKSEIFDDQFSVERPDGSNFTLKIRSTKLEDSAMYFCASRDDSSYEQYFGPGTRLTVT.

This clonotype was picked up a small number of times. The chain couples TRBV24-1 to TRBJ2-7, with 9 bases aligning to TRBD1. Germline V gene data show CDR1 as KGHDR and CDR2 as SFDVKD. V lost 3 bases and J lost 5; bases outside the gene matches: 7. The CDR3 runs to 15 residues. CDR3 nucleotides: TGTGCCACCAGTGATCCGGGGACAGGGACCCACGAGCAGTACTTC. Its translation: CATSDPGTGTHEQYF.

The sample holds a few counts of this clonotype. The CDR3 region is CASSSNQLSTDTQYF. The CDR3 coding sequence is TGTGCCAGCAGCTCGAACCAGCTCAGCACAGATACGCAGTATTTT. The chain links TRBV7-9 to TRBJ2-3; D remains unclear. The ends were cut back, 4 bases at V and 0 bases at J, with 11 bases in the middle. CDR1 SEHNR and CDR2 FQNEAQ come from the germline V gene (reference sequence). This CDR3 is built from 15 residues.

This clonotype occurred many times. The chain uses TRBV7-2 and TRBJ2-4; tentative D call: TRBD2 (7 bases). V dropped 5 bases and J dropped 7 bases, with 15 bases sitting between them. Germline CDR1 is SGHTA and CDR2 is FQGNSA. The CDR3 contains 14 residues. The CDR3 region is CASSLIEGGNIQYF. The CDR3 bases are TGTGCCAGCAGCCTCATCGAGGGGGGGAACATTCAGTACTTC.

The CDR3 loop reads CSASPLMGRINQPQHF. CDR3 DNA sequence: TGCAGCGCCTCTCCTCTAATGGGACGTATTAATCAGCCCCAGCATTTT. The V and J genes are TRBV29-1 and TRBJ1-5; D is perhaps TRBD1 (5 bases). The CDR3 is 16 amino acids. Germline CDR1 and CDR2: SQVTM and ANQGSEA. Trimming removed 7 bases from V and 4 bases from J, with 23 bases in between.

In DNA form, the CDR3 reads TGTGCCAGCTCACCATCCGGGACTAGAAGCTCCTACGAGCAGTACTTC. This encodes CASSPSGTRSSYEQYF. The chain uses TRBV18 and TRBJ2-7; 8 positions match TRBD2. This CDR3 spans 16 amino acids. V dropped 2 bases and J dropped 0; count of bases not matched to a gene: 6. The V gene's germline CDR1 is KGHSH and CDR2 LQKENI.

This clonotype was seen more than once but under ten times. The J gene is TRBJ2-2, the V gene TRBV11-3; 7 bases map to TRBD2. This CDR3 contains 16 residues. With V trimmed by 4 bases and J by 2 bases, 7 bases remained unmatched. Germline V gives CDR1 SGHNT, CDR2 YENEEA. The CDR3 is CASSWGGRGNTGELFF. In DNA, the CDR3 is TGTGCCAGCAGCTGGGGGGGTCGGGGTAACACCGGGGAGCTGTTTTTT.

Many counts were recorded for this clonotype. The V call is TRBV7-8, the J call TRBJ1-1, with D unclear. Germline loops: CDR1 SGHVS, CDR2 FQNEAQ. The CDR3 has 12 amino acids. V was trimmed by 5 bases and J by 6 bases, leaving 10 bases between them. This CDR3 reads CASSPLTSEAFF. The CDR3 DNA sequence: TGTGCCAGCAGCCCTTTAACTTCTGAAGCTTTCTTT.

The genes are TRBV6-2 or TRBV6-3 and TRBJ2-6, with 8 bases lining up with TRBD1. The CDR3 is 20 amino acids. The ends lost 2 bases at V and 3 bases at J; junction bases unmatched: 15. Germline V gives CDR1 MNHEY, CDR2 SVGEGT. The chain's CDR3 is CASSYPLGQGQPHGANVLTF. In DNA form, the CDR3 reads TGTGCCAGCAGTTACCCGTTAGGACAGGGCCAACCGCATGGGGCCAACGTCCTGACTTTC.

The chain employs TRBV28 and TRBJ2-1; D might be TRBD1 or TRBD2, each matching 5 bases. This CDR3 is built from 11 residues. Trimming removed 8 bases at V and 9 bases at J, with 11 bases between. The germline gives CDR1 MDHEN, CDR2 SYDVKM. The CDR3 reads CASQLRGEQFF. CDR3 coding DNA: TGTGCCAGCCAGCTGAGGGGTGAGCAGTTCTTC.

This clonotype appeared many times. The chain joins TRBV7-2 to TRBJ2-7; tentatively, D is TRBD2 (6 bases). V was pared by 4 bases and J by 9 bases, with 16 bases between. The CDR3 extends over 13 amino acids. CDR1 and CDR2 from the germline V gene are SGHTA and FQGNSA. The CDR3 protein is CASSSYPGDRQYF. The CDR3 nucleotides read TGTGCCAGCAGCTCCTACCCGGGGGATCGGCAGTACTTC.

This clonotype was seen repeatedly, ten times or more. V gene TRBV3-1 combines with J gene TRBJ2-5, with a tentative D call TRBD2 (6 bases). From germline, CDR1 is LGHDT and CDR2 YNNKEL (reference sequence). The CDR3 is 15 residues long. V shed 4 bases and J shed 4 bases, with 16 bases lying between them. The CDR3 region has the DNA TGTGCCAGCAGCCCAAGCCCGGGGGATGGAGAGACCCAGTACTTC. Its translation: CASSPSPGDGETQYF.

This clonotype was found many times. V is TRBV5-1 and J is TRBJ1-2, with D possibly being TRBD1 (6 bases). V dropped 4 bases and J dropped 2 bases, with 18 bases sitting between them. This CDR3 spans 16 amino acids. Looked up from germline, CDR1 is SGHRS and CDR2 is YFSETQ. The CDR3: CASSKNPATGNYGYTF. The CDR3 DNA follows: TGCGCCAGCAGCAAGAATCCGGCGACAGGCAACTATGGCTACACCTTC. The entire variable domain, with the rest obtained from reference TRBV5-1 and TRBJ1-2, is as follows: KAGVTQTPRYLIKTRGQQVTLSCSPISGHRSVSWYQQTPGQGLQFLFEYFSETQRNKGNFPGRFSGRQFSNSRSEMNVSTLELGDSALYLCASSKNPATGNYGYTFGSGTRLTVV.

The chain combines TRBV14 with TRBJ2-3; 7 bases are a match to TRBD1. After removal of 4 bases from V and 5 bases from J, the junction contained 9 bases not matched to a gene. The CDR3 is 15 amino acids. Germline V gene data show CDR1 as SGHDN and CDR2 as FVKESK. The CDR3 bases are TGTGCCAGCAGCCTCAGGACAGGCATTCAAGATACGCAGTATTTT. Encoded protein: CASSLRTGIQDTQYF. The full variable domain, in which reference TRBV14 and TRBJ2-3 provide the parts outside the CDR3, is EAGVTQFPSHSVIEKGQTVTLRCDPISGHDNLYWYRRVMGKEIKFLLHFVKESKQDESGMPNNRFLAERTGGTYSTLKVQPAELEDSGVYFCASSLRTGIQDTQYFGPGTRLTVL.

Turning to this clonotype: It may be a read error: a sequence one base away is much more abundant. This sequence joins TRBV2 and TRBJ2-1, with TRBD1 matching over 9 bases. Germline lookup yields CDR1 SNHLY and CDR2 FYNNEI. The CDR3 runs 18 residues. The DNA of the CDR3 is TGTACCAGCAAACTGGACAGGGGAGCGGTCCCCACCCGGGTTGAGCAGTTCTTC. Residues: CTSKLDRGAVPTRVEQFF.

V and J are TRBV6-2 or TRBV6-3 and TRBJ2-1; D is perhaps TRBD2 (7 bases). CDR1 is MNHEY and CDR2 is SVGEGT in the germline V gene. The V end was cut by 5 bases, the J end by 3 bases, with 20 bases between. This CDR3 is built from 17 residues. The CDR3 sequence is CASSTYPGGGSYNEQFF. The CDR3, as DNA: TGTGCCAGCAGTACCTACCCCGGGGGCGGGAGCTACAATGAGCAGTTCTTC.

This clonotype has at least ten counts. CDR3 in amino acids: CASSLAGQIPQETQYF. DNA for the CDR3: TGTGCCAGCAGCTTAGCGGGACAGATCCCCCAAGAGACCCAGTACTTC. The rearrangement joins TRBV7-2 to TRBJ2-5; TRBD1 matches 7 bases. Germline CDR1 reads SGHTA; CDR2 reads FQGNSA. With V trimmed by 0 bases and J by 1 base, 5 bases remained unmatched. This CDR3 comprises 16 residues.

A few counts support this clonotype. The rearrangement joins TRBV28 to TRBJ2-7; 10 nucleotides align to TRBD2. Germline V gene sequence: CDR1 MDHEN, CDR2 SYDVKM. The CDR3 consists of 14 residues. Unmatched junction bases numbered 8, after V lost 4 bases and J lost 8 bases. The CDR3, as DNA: TGTGCCAGCAGTTCGCCTAGCGGGGGATATAAGCAGTACTTC. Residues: CASSSPSGGYKQYF.